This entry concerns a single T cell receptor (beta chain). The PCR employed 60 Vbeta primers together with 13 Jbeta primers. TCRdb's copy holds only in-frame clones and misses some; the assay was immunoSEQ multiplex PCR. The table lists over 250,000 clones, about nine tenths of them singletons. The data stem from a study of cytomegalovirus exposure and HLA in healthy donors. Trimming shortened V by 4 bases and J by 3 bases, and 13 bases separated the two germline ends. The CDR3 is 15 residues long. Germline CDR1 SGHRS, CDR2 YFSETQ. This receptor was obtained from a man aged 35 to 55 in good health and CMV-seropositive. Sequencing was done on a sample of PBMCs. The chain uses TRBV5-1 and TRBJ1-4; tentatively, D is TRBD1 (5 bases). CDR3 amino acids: CASSPRTSPNEKLFF. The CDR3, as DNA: TGCGCCAGCAGCCCGCGGACATCCCCTAATGAAAAACTGTTTTTT.